Described below is a single T cell receptor (beta chain) sequence and its context. The data were produced by immunoSEQ multiplex PCR, yet TCRdb's version contains in-frame clones alone and is incomplete. This table has tens of thousands of clones, around 86% appearing once. This sample was taken from a study of technical replicates of blood from a handful of donors. V shed 4 bases and J 4 bases; nucleotides not matched to a gene: 3. The CDR3 is made up of 14 amino acids. CDR1 is SGDLS, CDR2 YYNGEE, per germline. The sequenced material came from PBMCs. V is TRBV9 and J is TRBJ2-1; 9 bases are shared with TRBD2. This TCR was sampled from a human donor in good health. Some clones in this sample may be carry-over from other donors' samples. CDR3 sequence: CASSTAGGYNEQFF. CDR3 coding DNA: TGTGCCAGCAGCACAGCGGGGGGATACAATGAGCAGTTCTTC.